This paragraph reports one T cell receptor beta chain. This entry comes from a study of preoperative IRX-2 immunotherapy in early breast cancer. Trimming left V 3 bases short and J 0 bases short, with 9 bases between. CDR1 and CDR2 from the germline V gene are LNHDA and SQIVND (reference sequence). The CDR3 runs 15 residues. Regarding treatment: preoperative locoregional IRX-2 cytokine immunotherapy. Profiled with immunoSEQ multiplex PCR; TCRdb holds only in-frame clones, not every one. In the table there are approximately 31,000 clones, around 92% of which are singletons. J is TRBJ1-3 and V is TRBV19; the D is unclear. The TCR sequence derives from a human donor with breast cancer. Source: tumor tissue, taken after IRX-2 immunotherapy. Written as DNA, the CDR3 is TGTGCCAGTAGTATTGGTTCTAGCTCTGGAAACACCATATATTTT. Its translation is CASSIGSSSGNTIYF.